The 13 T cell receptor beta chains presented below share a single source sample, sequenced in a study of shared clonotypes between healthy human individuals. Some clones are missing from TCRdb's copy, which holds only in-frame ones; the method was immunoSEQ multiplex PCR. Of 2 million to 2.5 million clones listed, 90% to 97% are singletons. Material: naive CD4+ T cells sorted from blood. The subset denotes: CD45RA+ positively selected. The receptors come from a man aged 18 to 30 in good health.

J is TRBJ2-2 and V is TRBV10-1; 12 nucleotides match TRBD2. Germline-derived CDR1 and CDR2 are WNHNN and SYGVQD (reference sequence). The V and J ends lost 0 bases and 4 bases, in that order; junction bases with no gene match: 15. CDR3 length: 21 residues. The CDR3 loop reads CASSESTRRLAGAPVTGELFF. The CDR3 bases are TGCGCCAGCAGTGAGTCGACTCGACGACTAGCGGGGGCCCCGGTCACCGGGGAGCTGTTTTTT.

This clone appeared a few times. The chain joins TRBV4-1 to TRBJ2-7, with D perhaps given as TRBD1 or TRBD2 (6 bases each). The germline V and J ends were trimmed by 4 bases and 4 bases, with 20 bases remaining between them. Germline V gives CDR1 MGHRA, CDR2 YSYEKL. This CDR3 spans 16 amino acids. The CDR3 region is CASSLEGPGAPYEQYF. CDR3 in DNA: TGCGCCAGCAGCCTGGAAGGCCCGGGGGCCCCTTACGAGCAGTACTTC.

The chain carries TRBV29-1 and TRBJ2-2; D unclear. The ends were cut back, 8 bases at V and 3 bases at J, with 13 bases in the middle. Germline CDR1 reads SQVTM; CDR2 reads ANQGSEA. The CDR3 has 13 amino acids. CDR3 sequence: CSSRSVHTGELFF. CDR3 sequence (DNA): TGCAGCTCTCGATCGGTACACACCGGGGAGCTGTTTTTT.

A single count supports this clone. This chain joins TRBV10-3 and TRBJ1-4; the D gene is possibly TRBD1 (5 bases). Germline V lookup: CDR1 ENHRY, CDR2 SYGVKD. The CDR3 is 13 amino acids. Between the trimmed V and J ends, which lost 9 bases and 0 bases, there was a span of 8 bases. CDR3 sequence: CAMRGATNEKLFF. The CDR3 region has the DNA TGTGCCATGAGAGGGGCAACTAATGAAAAACTGTTTTTT.

The CDR3 reads CASSEAGTENQPQHF. CDR3 coding DNA: TGTGCCAGCAGTGAAGCCGGGACGGAGAATCAGCCCCAGCATTTT. The chain combines TRBV2 with TRBJ1-5; D perhaps matches TRBD1 (5 bases). The CDR3 totals 15 residues. The V gene's germline CDR1 is SNHLY and CDR2 FYNNEI. Trimming pared 0 bases from V and 4 bases from J, leaving 10 bases between.

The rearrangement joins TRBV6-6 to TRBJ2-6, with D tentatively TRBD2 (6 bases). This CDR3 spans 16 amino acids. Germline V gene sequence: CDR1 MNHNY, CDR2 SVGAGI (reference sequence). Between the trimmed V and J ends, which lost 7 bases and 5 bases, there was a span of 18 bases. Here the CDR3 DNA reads TGTGCCAGCACCATCTACGGGGGAGAGAGGGCCAACGTCCTGACTTTC. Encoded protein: CASTIYGGERANVLTF.

CDR3 region: CASSELSRAAEKLFF. As DNA, the CDR3 is TGTGCCAGCAGTGAACTAAGTAGGGCGGCGGAAAAACTGTTTTTT. The V gene is TRBV6-1, the J gene TRBJ1-4; D is unclear. Trimming removed 2 bases from V and 8 bases from J, with 15 bases in between. Germline lookup yields CDR1 MNHNS and CDR2 SASEGT. This CDR3 comprises 15 residues.

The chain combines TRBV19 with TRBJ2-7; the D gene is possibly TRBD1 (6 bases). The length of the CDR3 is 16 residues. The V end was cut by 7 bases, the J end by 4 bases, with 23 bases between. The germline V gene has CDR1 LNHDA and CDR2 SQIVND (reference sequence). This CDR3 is CASTPDYRAASYEQYF. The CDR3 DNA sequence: TGTGCCAGTACCCCCGACTACAGGGCCGCAAGTTACGAGCAGTACTTC.

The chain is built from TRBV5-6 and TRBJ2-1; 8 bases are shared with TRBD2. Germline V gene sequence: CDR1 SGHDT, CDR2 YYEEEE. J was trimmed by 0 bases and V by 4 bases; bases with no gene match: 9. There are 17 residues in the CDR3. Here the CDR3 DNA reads TGTGCCAGCAGCCTCGGACTAGCTACTAACTCCTACAATGAGCAGTTCTTC. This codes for CASSLGLATNSYNEQFF. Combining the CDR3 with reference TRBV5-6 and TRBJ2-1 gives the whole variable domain DAGVTQSPTHLIKTRGQQVTLRCSPKSGHDTVSWYQQALGQGPQFIFQYYEEEERQRGNFPDRFSGHQFPNYSSELNVNALLLGDSALYLCASSLGLATNSYNEQFFGPGTRLTVL.

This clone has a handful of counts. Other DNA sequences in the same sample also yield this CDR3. CDR3 loop: CASSVASGGSYEQYF. CDR3 DNA sequence: TGTGCCAGCAGCGTAGCCAGCGGGGGCTCCTACGAGCAGTACTTC. The chain uses TRBV9 and TRBJ2-7, with 8 nucleotides matching TRBD2. CDR3 length equals 15 residues. Germline CDR1 and CDR2: SGDLS and YYNGEE. V shed 0 bases, J shed 0 bases, and the junction held 2 bases outside the gene matches.

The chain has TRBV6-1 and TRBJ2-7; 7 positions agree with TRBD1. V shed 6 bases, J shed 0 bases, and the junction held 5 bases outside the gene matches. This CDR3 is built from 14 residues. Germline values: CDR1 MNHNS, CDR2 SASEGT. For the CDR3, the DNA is TGTGCCAGCAGCGTGGACAGGATCTCCTACGAGCAGTACTTC. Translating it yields CASSVDRISYEQYF.

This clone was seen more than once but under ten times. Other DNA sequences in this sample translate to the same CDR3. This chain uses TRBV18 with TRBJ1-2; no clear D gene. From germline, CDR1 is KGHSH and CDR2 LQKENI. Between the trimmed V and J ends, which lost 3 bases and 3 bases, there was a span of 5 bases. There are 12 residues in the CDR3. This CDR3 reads CASSPRDYGYTF. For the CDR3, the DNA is TGTGCCAGCTCACCTCGGGACTATGGCTACACCTTC.

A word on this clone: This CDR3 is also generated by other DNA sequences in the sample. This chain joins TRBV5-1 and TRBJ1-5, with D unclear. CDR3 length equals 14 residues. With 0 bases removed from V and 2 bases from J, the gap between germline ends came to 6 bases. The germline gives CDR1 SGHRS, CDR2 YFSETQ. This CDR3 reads CASSLDGGNQPQHF. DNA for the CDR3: TGCGCCAGCAGCTTGGATGGCGGCAATCAGCCCCAGCATTTT.